This T cell receptor (beta chain) was sequenced during a study of blood T cell repertoires in COVID-19 (dated by TCRdb to the early 2020s). Broadly, across the study: Collaborator samples came from the United States, Italy and Spain and covered acute and convalescent phases of COVID-19. The material from the prospective study consisted of cDNA or gDNA derived from T cells, B-cell-depleted T cells, or PBMCs. Subjects who had been exposed to COVID-19, were actively infected with it, or had recovered from it provided the deeply sampled blood TCRbeta repertoires that made up the dataset. A freely available public database, intended as a resource for researchers studying the immune response to SARS-CoV-2, is where the repertoires were released. The samples were drawn from the first 160 participants of the ongoing ImmuneRACE study and from 950 to 1,500 subjects provided by 6 global collaborators. Sample metadata almost always included a de-identified subject ID, COVID-19 status, age in years and sex. HLA class I and class II types, where available, came from metadata supplied by the sample provider rather than from assay-based typing.

Collaborating institutions collected whole blood in K2EDTA tubes following their own protocols. For TCRbeta analysis, collaborator samples were shipped as frozen whole blood, as isolated PBMCs, or as DNA extracted from either sample type. General study outcomes and caveats: How much clinical and demographic metadata was included differed by source and by participant, and the metadata was provided uncurated.

Looking up the germline V gene yields CDR1 SGHNT and CDR2 YENEEA. The V end gives up 4 bases and the J end 5 bases, leaving 4 bases in the junction not matched to a gene. Spanning cysteine to phenylalanine, the CDR3 consists of 16 amino acids. This entry keeps only the CDR3 DNA: 48 bases, framed from base 1. TCRbeta CDR3 regions were amplified from genomic DNA using the immunoSEQ Assay, a bias-controlled multiplex PCR. Concerning the study's data processing: Within the assay, amplification of reference gene primers was used to estimate how many nucleated cells each sample contained. To quantify the absolute abundance of each unique TCRbeta CDR3 rearrangement, sequence reads were collapsed and filtered. For each sample, productive Simpson clonality was calculated as the square root of Simpson's diversity index over productive rearrangements. TCRdb took this table from immuneACCESS and kept in-frame rearrangements with V and J called. Such tables lack part of the clones; where checked against another copy, unresolved V genes explain under half of the gap, and the rest is unexplained. V, J and clone size reflect that table, while D and trimming were determined from the DNA. For this sample the table gives about 490,000 clones, of which around 85% were detected only once. The ten largest account for approximately 2.9% of the sample.

This clone appeared a few times. Its antigen remains undetermined. No qualities accompany the bases; no much larger clone lies one base away. The sequenced sample consisted of peripheral blood. The receptor was derived from a human donor in a cohort sampled during active COVID-19. The chain couples TRBV11-3 to TRBJ2-2; 13 bases in the junction line up with TRBD2. The DNA is TGTGCCAGCAGCTCGGGACTAGCGGGGACGACCGGGGAGCTGTTTTTT. This translates into CASSSGLAGTTGELFF. Where the CDR3 stops, the reference TRBV11-3 and TRBJ2-2 genes take over; the full variable domain is EAGVVQSPRYKIIEKKQPVAFWCNPISGHNTLYWYLQNLGQGPELLIRYENEEAVDDSQLPKDRFSAERLKGVDSTLKIQPAELGDSAVYLCASSSGLAGTTGELFFGEGSRLTVL.